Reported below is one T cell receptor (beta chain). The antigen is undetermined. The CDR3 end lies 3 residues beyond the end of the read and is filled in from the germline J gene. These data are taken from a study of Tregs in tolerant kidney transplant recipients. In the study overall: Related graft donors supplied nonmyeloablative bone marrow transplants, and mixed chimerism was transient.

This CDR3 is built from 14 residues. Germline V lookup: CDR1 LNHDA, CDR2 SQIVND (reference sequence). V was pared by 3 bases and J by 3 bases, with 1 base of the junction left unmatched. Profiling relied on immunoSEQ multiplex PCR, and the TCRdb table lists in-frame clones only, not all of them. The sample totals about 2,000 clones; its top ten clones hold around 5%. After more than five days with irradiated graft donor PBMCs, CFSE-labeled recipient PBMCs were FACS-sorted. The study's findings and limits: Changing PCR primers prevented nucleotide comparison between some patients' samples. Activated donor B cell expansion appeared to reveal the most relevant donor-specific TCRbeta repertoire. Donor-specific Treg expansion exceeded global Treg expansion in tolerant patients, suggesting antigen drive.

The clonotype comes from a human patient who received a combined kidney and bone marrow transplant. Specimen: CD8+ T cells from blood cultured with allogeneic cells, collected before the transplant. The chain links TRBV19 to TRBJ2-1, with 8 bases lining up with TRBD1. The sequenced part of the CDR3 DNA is TGTGCCAGTAGTATCGGACAGGGCTACAATGAG. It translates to CASSIGQGYNE. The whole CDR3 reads CASSIGQGYNEQFF.